The TCR beta chain described here comes from a study of monozygotic twins with inflammatory bowel disease. Overall study findings and caveats: Among IBD patients, TCRbeta diversity (inverse Simpson) was lower than in healthy co-twins.

The CDR3 has 15 amino acids. Germline V CDR1 and CDR2: SQVTM, ANQGSEA. For each CDR3 protein, TCRdb gives one entry from its re-call of the 5' RACE reads, without DNA. In total, the table holds a few hundred thousand distinct CDR3 sequences. Turning to this clonotype: As yet, its antigen is unknown.

Input material: blood. The rearrangement links TRBV29-1 to TRBJ2-3; TCRdb designates TRBD1, a call that cannot be tested without DNA. The source of this sequence is a human donor with ulcerative colitis or Crohn's disease, or a healthy co-twin of an affected twin (not recorded which). CDR3 region: CSVTTGTGSTDTQYF.